This T cell receptor beta chain was captured in a study of T cell repertoires in cytomegalovirus infection. Study information: Both a matching HLA type and CMV infection were indicated by public TCR beta signatures.

In regard to this clonotype: Its antigen is currently unknown.

V lost 2 bases and J 3 bases, leaving 11 bases between the germline ends. The V gene's germline CDR1 is SQVTM and CDR2 ANQGSEA. The CDR3 contains 13 residues. TCRdb re-derived calls from the reads in MiXCR, one entry per CDR3 protein. The table shows about 350,000 distinct CDR3 sequences, with roughly 34% occurring only once. The rearrangement links TRBV29-1 to TRBJ2-7; tentatively, D is TRBD1 (5 bases). The sample consisted of cultured PBMCs, taken from culture after CMV antigen stimulation. The sequence came from a human donor in good health (CMV status not recorded). Some clones in this sample may be carry-over from other donors' samples. DNA of the CDR3: TGCAGCGTTGAAATCGGACACCTCTACGAGCAGTACTTC. Translated: CSVEIGHLYEQYF.